The next 24 T cell receptor beta chains were all read from a single sample in a study of breast tumors, draining lymph nodes, adjacent tissues. TCRdb redid the calling of the multiplex PCR reads with MiXCR, one entry per CDR3 protein. In the table there are some 170,000 distinct CDR3 sequences, roughly a third of which are singletons. Breast cancer patients provided tissue from their axillary draining lymph nodes. Specimen: axillary lymph node tissue. These receptors originate from a female donor with breast cancer. Some clones in this sample may be carry-over from other donors' samples.

About this clonotype itself: A read error may be the cause here, since a much bigger clone is one base away. The CDR3 ends on some other residue instead of the conserved phenylalanine or tryptophan, so this is likely a read error. This chain uses TRBV19 with TRBJ1-5; D gene unclear. This CDR3 contains 14 residues. CDR1 and CDR2 from the germline V gene are LNHDA and SQIVND (reference sequence). V shed 8 bases and J shed 4 bases, with 15 bases lying between them. CDR3 coding DNA: TGTGCCAGTGGTAGGCTTTGGGGTAATCAGCCCCAGCATTCT. This encodes CASGRLWGNQPQHS.

At least ten counts were recorded for this clonotype. This chain uses TRBV4-1 with TRBJ2-7, with TRBD2 identical over 8 bases. V dropped 0 bases and J dropped 7; count of bases not matched to a gene: 17. The CDR3 length is 18 residues. In germline, CDR1 is MGHRA, CDR2 YSYEKL. The CDR3 coding sequence is TGCGCCAGCAGCCAAGATGGGCCCAGCGGGAGTGTATTTGGGGAGCAGTACTTC. This codes for CASSQDGPSGSVFGEQYF.

This chain joins TRBV20-1 and TRBJ1-2, with TRBD1 as a possible D gene (5 bases). The CDR3 is 14 residues long. The germline V gene has CDR1 DFQATT and CDR2 SNEGSKA (reference sequence). Trimming took off 5 bases at V and 5 bases at J, with 18 bases between the two ends. The CDR3: CSASSRQGLYGYTF. CDR3 sequence (DNA): TGCAGTGCTTCTTCTCGGCAGGGCCTATATGGCTACACCTTC.

This clonotype has more than one count but fewer than ten. At one boundary the junction diverges from the germline segment, which might be a read error. The chain is built from TRBV6-2 or TRBV6-3 and TRBJ1-5; D gene ambiguous. This CDR3 region has 14 residues. The germline CDR1 and CDR2 sequences are MNHEY and SVGEGT. The CDR3 spells CASSPSLSNQPQHF. The CDR3 DNA is TGTGCCAGCAGTCCGAGCCTCAGCAATCAGCCTCAGCATTTT.

This clonotype was seen at least ten times. The CDR3 DNA reads TGTGCCAGTAGTATAAGGACAGGGTCCGATGAGCAGTTCTTC. Translated: CASSIRTGSDEQFF. The rearrangement links TRBV19 to TRBJ2-1; the match to TRBD1 covers 8 bases. Germline trimming cut 2 bases from V and 8 bases from J; bases unmatched to any gene: 5. Per the germline V gene, CDR1 is LNHDA and CDR2 is SQIVND (reference sequence). CDR3 length: 14 amino acids.

This clonotype came up a few times. With a much larger clone just one base away, this may be a read error. V usage is TRBV7-8 and J usage is TRBJ1-3; no reliable D call. CDR3 length: 17 amino acids. The germline V gene has CDR1 SGHVS and CDR2 FQNEAQ. CDR3 bases: TGTGCCAGCAGCTTACCCCATAGTACAGACTCTGGAAACCCCATATATTTT. This encodes CASSLPHSTDSGNPIYF.

This clonotype appeared a few times. Germline is not matched at one junction end, which may reflect a read error. The rearrangement links TRBV10-1 to TRBJ1-4, with D tentatively TRBD1 (6 bases). The CDR3 contains 15 residues. The germline V gene has CDR1 WNHNN and CDR2 SYGVQD (reference sequence). For the CDR3, the DNA is TGCGCCAGCAGTGAGTCGGCAGGGGAGGGAGAAAAACTGCTTTTT. This codes for CASSESAGEGEKLLF.

About this clonotype: The conserved final phenylalanine or tryptophan is absent from the CDR3, which likely points to a read error. The limits of the CDR3 on the DNA are not certain, so only TCRdb's listed CDR3 is given. This chain joins TRBV29-1 and TRBJ2-6; the table assigns TRBD2, which was not confirmed against the DNA. CDR1 and CDR2 from the germline V gene are SQVTM and ANQGSEA. With termini counted, the CDR3 has 16 amino acids. CDR3 loop: CSVLAGSGSGANVLVL.

The chain couples TRBV12-3 or TRBV12-4 to TRBJ2-5; D is unclear. Between the trimmed V and J ends, which lost 1 base and 5 bases, there was a span of 14 bases. The CDR3 contains 15 residues. The CDR3 protein is CASSLGAQYWETQYF. The CDR3 DNA reads TGTGCCAGCAGTTTAGGGGCGCAATATTGGGAGACCCAGTACTTC.

This clonotype has just one count. The chain links TRBV24-1 to TRBJ2-7; D is possibly TRBD1 (5 bases). Germline V gives CDR1 KGHDR, CDR2 SFDVKD. This CDR3 region has 13 residues. CDR3 nucleotides: TGTGCTAGTTTGTCAGGGATGTCCTACGAGCAGTACTTC. Protein: CASLSGMSYEQYF.

This clonotype showed up many times. This chain uses TRBV3-1 with TRBJ2-1; 7 bases fit TRBD2. Unmatched junction bases numbered 9, after V lost 5 bases and J lost 8 bases. This CDR3 spans 14 amino acids. In germline, CDR1 is LGHDT, CDR2 YNNKEL (reference sequence). The CDR3 region has the DNA TGTGCCAGCAGCGGACCACTAGCGAAAGATGAGCAGTTCTTC. Translating gives CASSGPLAKDEQFF.

This clonotype was detected a few times. This sequence may be a read error, since a much larger clone differs from it by one base. V is TRBV20-1 and J is TRBJ1-5; D is unclear. The CDR3 sequence is 14 residues long. Germline assignment: CDR1 DFQATT and CDR2 SNEGSKA (reference sequence). This chain's CDR3 is CSAFSRRGNPPQHF. CDR3 DNA sequence: TGCAGTGCCTTTTCGCGCCGAGGGAATCCGCCCCAGCATTTT.

This clonotype was observed at least ten times. This chain joins TRBV6-4 and TRBJ2-2, with D hard to call. Germline V gene data show CDR1 as MRHNA and CDR2 as SNTAGT. This CDR3 is built from 14 residues. Deletions cut 4 bases from V and 2 bases from J, with 8 bases between. In DNA, the CDR3 is TGTGCCAGCAGTGCTTTGGGTAACACCGGGGAGCTGTTTTTT. It specifies CASSALGNTGELFF.

This clonotype was detected only once. A much larger clone sits a single nucleotide away, making a read error possible. Given the absence of the conserved phenylalanine or tryptophan at the CDR3 end, a read error is likely. The chain links TRBV28 to TRBJ1-5, with D uncertain. The CDR3 length is 12 residues. The germline V gene has CDR1 MDHEN and CDR2 SYDVKM. Trimming left V 11 bases short and J 0 bases short, with 8 bases between. CDR3 loop: CAGSYSNQPQHL. The CDR3 nucleotides are TGTGCCGGGAGTTATAGCAATCAGCCCCAGCATCTT.

This clonotype was seen at least ten times. The chain links TRBV18 to TRBJ2-2; D uncertain. The germline V gene has CDR1 KGHSH and CDR2 LQKENI. CDR3 length: 14 residues. The V end lost 0 bases, the J end lost 4 bases, and 6 bases lay between the germline ends. The CDR3 protein is CASSPPKSTGELFF. In DNA form, the CDR3 reads TGTGCCAGCTCACCACCGAAGAGCACCGGGGAGCTGTTTTTT.

CDR3 protein: CASSPGDRADTQYF. As DNA, the CDR3 is TGTGCCAGCAGCCCGGGGGACAGGGCAGATACGCAGTATTTT. This sequence joins TRBV11-3 and TRBJ2-3, with TRBD1 identical over 9 bases. This CDR3 is 14 amino acids long. Germline CDR1 and CDR2: SGHNT and YENEEA. The ends lost 5 bases at V and 4 bases at J; junction bases unmatched: 4.

Of note for this clonotype: This may come from a read error, since a much larger clone is one base off. The chain carries TRBV4-1 and TRBJ2-2; D not certain. The CDR3 is 14 amino acids. CDR1 MGHRA and CDR2 YSYEKL come from the germline V gene. The V gene lost 7 bases and the J gene lost 5 bases, with 14 bases spanning the gap. CDR3 sequence: CASTQPAGTGELFF. In DNA, the CDR3 is TGCGCCAGCACCCAGCCCGCCGGAACCGGGGAGCTGTTTTTT.

This clonotype was counted ten times or more. For the CDR3, the DNA is TGCGCCAGCCGACCTTGGGGGAGGGGGGGCGGCGAGCAGTACTTC. It is translated as CASRPWGRGGGEQYF. This chain links TRBV10-2 with TRBJ2-7; D is possibly TRBD2 (7 bases). This CDR3 has 15 residues. V was cut by 8 bases and J by 6 bases, with 23 bases left in between. In germline, CDR1 is WSHSY, CDR2 SAAADI.

This clonotype was recorded at least ten times. The chain uses TRBV19 and TRBJ2-2, with 7 bases matching TRBD1. CDR3 size: 14 residues. V dropped 2 bases and J dropped 6; count of bases not matched to a gene: 3. Germline CDR1 reads LNHDA; CDR2 reads SQIVND (reference sequence). The chain's CDR3 is CASSITGEAGELFF. CDR3 DNA sequence: TGTGCCAGTAGTATAACAGGGGAAGCCGGGGAGCTGTTTTTT.

This clonotype was detected many times. The chain employs TRBV2 and TRBJ2-7, with unresolved D. V was trimmed by 2 bases and J by 3 bases, leaving 11 bases between them. The CDR3 length is 14 residues. Germline assignment: CDR1 SNHLY and CDR2 FYNNEI. DNA for the CDR3: TGTGCCAGCAGTGAACAAGCTCCCGGCTACGAGCAGTACTTC. Translating gives CASSEQAPGYEQYF.

To note about this clonotype: This CDR3 is missing its conserved last phenylalanine or tryptophan, likely due to a read error. Because the CDR3's place on the DNA is in doubt, the DNA is left out and the CDR3 is given as listed by TCRdb. The rearrangement links TRBV20-1 to TRBJ1-4; the D segment call TRBD1 is taken from the table without a DNA check. The CDR3 has 15 residues if both end residues are counted. CDR1 is DFQATT and CDR2 is SNEGSKA in the germline V gene (reference sequence). CDR3 sequence: CSAFPGSGREQYFGP.

This clonotype has more than one count but fewer than ten. This chain links TRBV6-2 or TRBV6-3 with TRBJ1-1; D gene ambiguous. The CDR3 is 15 amino acids. V was clipped by 2 bases and J by 4 bases, with 14 bases between them. Germline loops: CDR1 MNHEY, CDR2 SVGEGT. DNA of the CDR3: TGTGCCAGCAGTTACCCTGGGCGCGGGCCCACTGAAGCTTTCTTT. This sequence encodes CASSYPGRGPTEAFF.

On this clonotype: The final CDR3 position lacks the conserved phenylalanine or tryptophan, pointing to a likely read error. The V and J genes are TRBV2 and TRBJ2-3; 11 bases agree with TRBD2. The CDR3 extends over 16 amino acids. Germline values: CDR1 SNHLY, CDR2 FYNNEI. V gave up 8 bases and J gave up 4 bases; unmatched junction bases: 11. CDR3 sequence (DNA): TGTGCCAGCTCACAACCCCTAGCGGGGGGCGCAGATACGCAGTATCTT. This sequence encodes CASSQPLAGGADTQYL.

This clonotype was observed many times. V is TRBV20-1 and J is TRBJ2-3; 8 bases line up with TRBD2. Trimming took 0 bases from V and 3 from J; bases not matched to a gene: 11. The CDR3 spans 17 residues. Germline assignment: CDR1 DFQATT and CDR2 SNEGSKA (reference sequence). The CDR3 spells CSARDLRGLEKTDTQYF. CDR3 in DNA: TGCAGTGCTAGAGATCTTAGGGGACTAGAGAAAACAGATACGCAGTATTTT.